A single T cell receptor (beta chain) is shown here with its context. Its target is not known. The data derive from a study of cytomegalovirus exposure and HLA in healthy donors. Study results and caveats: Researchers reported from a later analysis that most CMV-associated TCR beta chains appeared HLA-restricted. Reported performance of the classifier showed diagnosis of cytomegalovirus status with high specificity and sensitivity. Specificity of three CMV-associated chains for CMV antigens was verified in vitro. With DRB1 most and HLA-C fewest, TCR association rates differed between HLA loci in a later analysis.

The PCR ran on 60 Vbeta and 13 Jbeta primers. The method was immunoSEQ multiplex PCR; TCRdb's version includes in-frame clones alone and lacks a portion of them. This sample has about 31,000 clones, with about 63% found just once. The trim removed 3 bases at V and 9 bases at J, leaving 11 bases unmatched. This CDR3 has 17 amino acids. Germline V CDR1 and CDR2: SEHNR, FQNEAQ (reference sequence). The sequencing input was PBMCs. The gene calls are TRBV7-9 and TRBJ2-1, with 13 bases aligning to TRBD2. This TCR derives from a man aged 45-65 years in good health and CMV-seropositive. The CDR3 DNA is TGTGCCAGCAGCTTTCCCCCTACTAGCGGGGGGGCCGCTGAGCAGTTCTTC. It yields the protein CASSFPPTSGGAAEQFF. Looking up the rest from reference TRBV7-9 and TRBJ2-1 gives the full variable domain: DTGVSQNPRHKITKRGQNVTFRCDPISEHNRLYWYRQTLGQGPEFLTYFQNEAQLEKSRLLSDRFSAERPKGSFSTLEIQRTEQGDSAMYLCASSFPPTSGGAAEQFFGPGTRLTVL.